These 25 T cell receptor beta chains originate from one sample sequenced in a study of shared clonotypes between healthy human individuals. Assay: immunoSEQ multiplex PCR; the TCRdb copy retains only in-frame clones and omits some. The table has approximately 2,300,000 clones, about 90% seen once. The sequenced sample consisted of naive CD4+ T cells from PBMCs. Subset of the sample: CD45RA+ positively selected. These receptors originate from a man between 18 and 35 years old in good health. Some clones in this sample may be carry-over from other donors' samples.

V usage is TRBV5-4 and J usage is TRBJ2-1; D is possibly TRBD1 or TRBD2 (5 bases each). The CDR3 sequence is 16 residues long. Trimming cost V 0 bases and J 6 bases, with 16 bases left between them. The germline CDR1 and CDR2 sequences are SGHNT and YYREEE (reference sequence). The CDR3 sequence is CASSLEPAAGANEQFF. The CDR3 nucleotides read TGTGCCAGCAGCTTGGAACCGGCGGCCGGGGCCAATGAGCAGTTCTTC.

The V gene is TRBV15, the J gene TRBJ1-1; tentative D call: TRBD1 (5 bases). CDR3 size: 13 residues. Germline V CDR1 and CDR2: LNHNV, YYDKDF (reference sequence). Trimming took 8 bases from V and 5 from J, leaving 15 bases between them. The CDR3 coding sequence is TGTGCCACCTCAGAGGGGAGATGGACTGAAGCTTTCTTT. As protein: CATSEGRWTEAFF.

This clone appeared once. This chain uses TRBV7-9 with TRBJ1-2; 9 bases are a match to TRBD1. The CDR3 length is 16 residues. Germline V gene lookup returns CDR1 SEHNR and CDR2 FQNEAQ (reference sequence). The trim removed 0 bases at V and 4 bases at J, leaving 6 bases unmatched. CDR3 nucleotide sequence: TGTGCCAGCAGCTTAGCGGGGGGACAGGGAGGCTATGGCTACACCTTC. It encodes CASSLAGGQGGYGYTF.

V usage is TRBV18 and J usage is TRBJ2-7, with a tentative D call TRBD1 (5 bases). V lost 6 bases to trimming and J lost 5 bases, with 17 bases between them. CDR1 is KGHSH and CDR2 is LQKENI in the germline V gene. The CDR3 is made up of 14 amino acids. CDR3 loop: CASSSQSRDHEQYF. CDR3 DNA: TGTGCCAGCTCCTCTCAATCCAGGGATCACGAGCAGTACTTC.

The V gene is TRBV18, the J gene TRBJ1-2; TRBD1 might be the D (6 bases). Deletions cut 3 bases from V and 6 bases from J, with 11 bases between. The CDR3 runs 13 residues. CDR1 is KGHSH and CDR2 is LQKENI in the germline V gene. The CDR3 sequence is CASSPSGQDGYTF. CDR3 sequence (DNA): TGTGCCAGCTCACCGTCGGGACAAGATGGCTACACCTTC.

The chain uses TRBV5-1 and TRBJ2-2, with 9 bases aligning to TRBD2. The germline CDR1 and CDR2 sequences are SGHRS and YFSETQ. CDR3 length: 17 residues. V shed 0 bases, J shed 7 bases, and the junction held 10 bases outside the gene matches. CDR3 DNA: TGCGCCAGCAGCTTGGCGGCGGGAGGGCGAATGGTCGGGGAGCTGTTTTTT. Its protein product is CASSLAAGGRMVGELFF. The full variable domain, with the rest looked up from reference TRBV5-1 and TRBJ2-2, is KAGVTQTPRYLIKTRGQQVTLSCSPISGHRSVSWYQQTPGQGLQFLFEYFSETQRNKGNFPGRFSGRQFSNSRSEMNVSTLELGDSALYLCASSLAAGGRMVGELFFGEGSRLTVL.

The chain has TRBV5-1 and TRBJ2-7; no definite D call. Germline V gene lookup returns CDR1 SGHRS and CDR2 YFSETQ. The V end was cut by 2 bases, the J end by 3 bases, with 24 bases between. The CDR3 contains 18 residues. The DNA for the CDR3 is TGCGCCAGCAGCTTACGGGCAGCAACATCCCTCACTAACTACGAGCAGTACTTC. It is translated as CASSLRAATSLTNYEQYF.

The chain is built from TRBV19 and TRBJ2-3; TRBD1 is a possible D gene (5 bases). The V gene's germline CDR1 is LNHDA and CDR2 SQIVND (reference sequence). Trimming took 6 bases from V and 5 from J, leaving 21 bases between them. CDR3 length: 16 residues. This chain's CDR3 is CASSKIRAQDRDTQYF. For the CDR3, the DNA is TGTGCCAGTAGCAAGATCAGGGCCCAAGACCGAGATACGCAGTATTTT.

This clone was seen only a few times. CDR3 sequence (DNA): TGTGCCAGCAGTGAAGGTAGGAACCCCGTACCTTTCTTT. Translated: CASSEGRNPVPFF. The rearrangement joins TRBV2 to TRBJ1-1; the D is unclear. Trimming cost V 1 base and J 12 bases, with 15 bases left between them. The germline gives CDR1 SNHLY, CDR2 FYNNEI. The CDR3 is 13 amino acids.

This chain links TRBV18 with TRBJ2-7; TRBD2 matches at 9 bases. The length of the CDR3 is 14 residues. Germline V gives CDR1 KGHSH, CDR2 LQKENI. The ends lost 0 bases at V and 6 bases at J; junction bases unmatched: 3. The DNA for the CDR3 is TGTGCCAGCTCACCACCGACTAGCGGAGGCGAGCAGTACTTC. Protein product: CASSPPTSGGEQYF.

Note on this clone: The sample holds other DNA sequences that translate to the same CDR3. The chain couples TRBV5-1 to TRBJ1-1; D is unresolved. V was clipped by 0 bases and J by 7 bases, with 4 bases between them. This CDR3 contains 11 residues. Germline CDR1 is SGHRS and CDR2 is YFSETQ. The CDR3 nucleotides are TGCGCCAGCAGCTTGGAGGGTGAAGCTTTCTTT. The encoded protein is CASSLEGEAFF.

This rearrangement joins TRBV12-5 to TRBJ2-2; 7 nucleotides match TRBD2. Germline CDR1 and CDR2: LGHNT and FRNRAP. V trimming: 1 base; J trimming: 5 bases; junction bases outside the gene matches: 4. The CDR3 contains 15 residues. The CDR3 bases are TGTGCTAGTGGTTTGGGACTAGCCTCGACCGGGGAGCTGTTTTTT. This translates into CASGLGLASTGELFF.

The rearrangement joins TRBV28 to TRBJ1-5; TRBD1 aligns across 9 bases. This CDR3 region has 17 residues. With V trimmed by 3 bases and J by 3 bases, 9 bases remained unmatched. Per the germline V gene, CDR1 is MDHEN and CDR2 is SYDVKM. CDR3 residues: CASSFLWGQGDNQPQHF. The CDR3 bases are TGTGCCAGCAGTTTCCTTTGGGGACAGGGAGACAATCAGCCCCAGCATTTT.

This clone was seen more than once but under ten times. The rearrangement links TRBV7-9 to TRBJ1-5; the match to TRBD1 covers 10 bases. From germline, CDR1 is SEHNR and CDR2 FQNEAQ (reference sequence). V shed 5 bases, J shed 4 bases, and the junction held 5 bases outside the gene matches. The CDR3 contains 15 residues. CDR3 nucleotide sequence: TGTGCCAGCAGCACCTCGGGACAGGGGAATCAGCCCCAGCATTTT. This translates into CASSTSGQGNQPQHF.

This clone is a singleton in its sample. The chain employs TRBV7-8 and TRBJ2-7; the match to TRBD2 covers 10 bases. The CDR3 sequence is 15 residues long. CDR1 is SGHVS and CDR2 is FQNEAQ in the germline V gene. V shed 5 bases, J shed 4 bases, and the junction held 8 bases outside the gene matches. The DNA of the CDR3 is TGTGCCAGCAGCAACCCACTAGCGGGACTTTACGAGCAGTACTTC. Protein: CASSNPLAGLYEQYF.

The V call is TRBV9, the J call TRBJ2-1; the D is unclear. In germline, CDR1 is SGDLS, CDR2 YYNGEE. CDR3 size: 17 residues. The V and J ends lost 3 bases and 2 bases respectively, with 18 bases between them. The CDR3 region is CASSAPLSRTTYNEQFF. CDR3 nucleotides: TGTGCCAGCAGCGCCCCCTTGTCGCGGACCACCTACAATGAGCAGTTCTTC.

This chain uses TRBV27 with TRBJ2-5; perhaps TRBD2 as D (5 bases). V was trimmed by 4 bases and J by 5 bases, leaving 11 bases between them. Germline V gene sequence: CDR1 MNHEY, CDR2 SMNVEV (reference sequence). CDR3 size: 13 residues. The CDR3 protein is CASSWGAQETQYF. Here the CDR3 DNA reads TGTGCCAGCAGTTGGGGAGCTCAGGAGACCCAGTACTTC.

The CDR3 DNA reads TGTGCCAGCTCGGACACAGGGGGCATGGTCACTGAAGCTTTCTTT. It translates to CASSDTGGMVTEAFF. V usage is TRBV18 and J usage is TRBJ1-1; the match to TRBD1 covers 9 bases. CDR3 length: 15 residues. CDR1 is KGHSH, CDR2 LQKENI, per germline. The ends lost 6 bases at V and 4 bases at J; junction bases unmatched: 9.

V gene TRBV2 combines with J gene TRBJ2-1, with D possibly TRBD2 on 6 matching bases. The CDR3 loop spans 15 amino acids. Per the germline V gene, CDR1 is SNHLY and CDR2 is FYNNEI. V dropped 6 bases and J dropped 3 bases, with 15 bases sitting between them. The CDR3 protein is CASSLGGVDYNEQFF. CDR3 nucleotides: TGTGCCAGCAGCCTCGGGGGAGTGGACTACAATGAGCAGTTCTTC.

The rearrangement links TRBV7-7 to TRBJ2-7; D tentatively fits TRBD1 or TRBD2 (5 bases each). Germline CDR1 SSHAT, CDR2 FNYEAQ (reference sequence). The CDR3 consists of 14 residues. V was trimmed by 3 bases and J by 3 bases, leaving 12 bases between them. CDR3 bases: TGTGCCAGCAGCTTCAGGGACGGGGACTACGAGCAGTACTTC. Translation: CASSFRDGDYEQYF. The variable domain in full, with the rest retrieved from reference TRBV7-7 and TRBJ2-7, is GAGVSQSPRYKVTKRGQDVTLRCDPISSHATLYWYQQALGQGPEFLTYFNYEAQPDKSGLPSDRFSAERPEGSISTLTIQRTEQRDSAMYRCASSFRDGDYEQYFGPGTRLTVT.

V gene TRBV19 combines with J gene TRBJ2-1, with D possibly being TRBD1 (6 bases). Germline CDR1 is LNHDA and CDR2 is SQIVND (reference sequence). The CDR3 is made up of 15 amino acids. V shed 5 bases and J shed 6 bases, with 17 bases lying between them. DNA for the CDR3: TGTGCCAGTAGTTTTTCCTGGGCAGGGGCCAATGAGCAGTTCTTC. It codes for CASSFSWAGANEQFF.

This chain uses TRBV19 with TRBJ2-2, with D hard to call. The CDR3 totals 16 residues. V lost 0 bases to trimming and J lost 4 bases, with 12 bases between them. Germline CDR1 reads LNHDA; CDR2 reads SQIVND (reference sequence). DNA of the CDR3: TGTGCCAGTAGTATAGAGTCACGTAGGAGCACCGGGGAGCTGTTTTTT. This encodes CASSIESRRSTGELFF.

The chain carries TRBV11-2 and TRBJ2-5; TRBD2 matches 7 bases. The ends lost 7 bases at V and 5 bases at J; junction bases unmatched: 7. There are 13 residues in the CDR3. In germline, CDR1 is SGHAT, CDR2 FQNNGV. CDR3: CASTLGGSETQYF. The CDR3, as DNA: TGTGCCAGCACCTTGGGGGGGAGCGAGACCCAGTACTTC.

The chain uses TRBV5-1 and TRBJ2-7; D is possibly TRBD1 (5 bases). CDR3 length equals 13 residues. V lost 4 bases and J lost 2, with 10 bases in between. In germline, CDR1 is SGHRS, CDR2 YFSETQ. The CDR3 region has the DNA TGCGCCAGCAGCCCTGCAGGGACCTACGAGCAGTACTTC. Its protein is CASSPAGTYEQYF.

The CDR3 bases are TGCAGTGCTAGTACCACTGAAGCTTTCTTT. Amino acid sequence: CSASTTEAFF. This sequence joins TRBV20-1 and TRBJ1-1, with D unclear. CDR3 length: 10 residues. The germline V and J ends were trimmed by 3 bases and 4 bases, with 3 bases remaining between them. Germline V gives CDR1 DFQATT, CDR2 SNEGSKA (reference sequence).